Below, 29 T cell receptor beta chains from the same sample are listed, as sequenced in a study of a mutant IDH1 vaccine in newly diagnosed glioma. Stated time point: week 23, last vaccination. A 20-mer mutant IDH1 peptide at 300 ug was injected subcutaneously with topical imiquimod. For these TCRs, the target antigens are not known. Produced via immunoSEQ multiplex PCR; TCRdb's table is partial and in-frame only. This sample yields around 40,000 clones, of which roughly 84% are seen a single time; around 2.5% belongs to the top ten. The sequences come from PBMCs, collected from a glioma patient whose treatment included an IDH1 peptide vaccine. These receptors were taken from a woman aged 18-30 years with glioma. Some clones in this sample may be carry-over from other donors' samples.

The rearrangement links TRBV15 to TRBJ2-2; TRBD2 agrees at 12 bases. CDR1 is LNHNV, CDR2 YYDKDF, per germline (reference sequence). The CDR3 covers 17 residues. V lost 2 bases and J lost 6; bases outside the gene matches: 7. CDR3 protein: CATSRPRLAGDAGELFF. The CDR3, as DNA: TGTGCCACCAGCAGACCCAGACTAGCGGGAGACGCCGGGGAGCTGTTTTTT.

The V gene is TRBV21-1, the J gene TRBJ1-5. TRBV21-1 has pseudogene status. This CDR3 is 14 amino acids long. CDR3 sequence: CASRMGFSNQPQHF. The CDR3 nucleotides are TGTGCCAGCAGGATGGGGTTTAGCAATCAGCCCCAGCATTTT.

The chain carries TRBV2 and TRBJ1-4; D gene uncertain. Trimming pared 3 bases from V and 0 bases from J, leaving 14 bases between. The CDR3 runs 17 residues. The V gene's germline CDR1 is SNHLY and CDR2 FYNNEI. CDR3 in amino acids: CASSDGRNFATNEKLFF. In nucleotides, the CDR3 is TGTGCCAGCAGTGACGGTCGGAATTTTGCAACTAATGAAAAACTGTTTTTT.

This sequence joins TRBV12-5 and TRBJ1-2; D is ambiguous. The CDR3 length is 15 residues. Trimming shortened V by 0 bases and J by 4 bases, and 12 bases separated the two germline ends. From germline, CDR1 is LGHNT and CDR2 FRNRAP. In DNA, the CDR3 is TGTGCTAGTGGTTTGGTACGGGCGGGCCGCTATGGCTACACCTTC. It translates to CASGLVRAGRYGYTF.

The chain links TRBV4-2 to TRBJ2-3; a possible D gene is TRBD2 (7 bases). CDR1 is LGHNA, CDR2 YNFKEQ, per germline. The germline V and J ends were trimmed by 1 base and 6 bases, with 14 bases remaining between them. There are 15 residues in the CDR3. DNA for the CDR3: TGTGCCAGCAGCCAAGTAACGGGGGGCGAGGATACGCAGTATTTT. Amino acid sequence: CASSQVTGGEDTQYF.

The rearrangement links TRBV7-8 to TRBJ2-2; D is possibly TRBD2 (7 bases). The CDR3 has 15 residues. Between the trimmed V and J ends, which lost 7 bases and 0 bases, there was a span of 12 bases. Germline V CDR1 and CDR2: SGHVS, FQNEAQ. The chain's CDR3 is CASKRGGANTGELFF. The CDR3 nucleotides are TGTGCCAGCAAAAGGGGGGGGGCGAACACCGGGGAGCTGTTTTTT.

This chain uses TRBV28 with TRBJ2-2; TRBD1 matches at 8 bases. Trimming took 1 base from V and 4 from J; bases not matched to a gene: 5. CDR3 size: 16 residues. Germline CDR1 reads MDHEN; CDR2 reads SYDVKM. CDR3 protein: CASSLSQGAGTGELFF. The CDR3 nucleotides are TGTGCCAGCAGTTTATCCCAGGGGGCGGGCACCGGGGAGCTGTTTTTT. The variable domain in full, completed from reference TRBV28 and TRBJ2-2, reads DVKVTQSSRYLVKRTGEKVFLECVQDMDHENMFWYRQDPGLGLRLIYFSYDVKMKEKGDIPEGYSVSREKKERFSLILESASTNQTSMYLCASSLSQGAGTGELFFGEGSRLTVL.

In this sample, this clone turned up once. This chain connects TRBV19 to TRBJ2-1, with TRBD2 matching 8 bases. The CDR3 covers 13 residues. Germline V lookup: CDR1 LNHDA, CDR2 SQIVND (reference sequence). V lost 6 bases, J lost 7 bases, and 5 bases stayed unmatched. The CDR3 DNA is TGTGCCAGTAGCCCGGGACTAGGAAATGAGCAGTTCTTC. Protein product: CASSPGLGNEQFF.

This sequence joins TRBV28 and TRBJ2-2; D remains ambiguous. This CDR3 has 11 amino acids. V was clipped by 6 bases and J by 8 bases, with 7 bases between them. The germline V gene encodes CDR1 MDHEN and CDR2 SYDVKM. The CDR3 loop is CASRVTGELFF. As DNA, the CDR3 is TGTGCCAGCAGAGTAACTGGGGAGCTGTTTTTT.

The CDR3 is CASSSAEGDSRNQPQHF. CDR3 nucleotide sequence: TGTGCCAGCAGCTCCGCTGAAGGGGACAGCCGCAATCAGCCCCAGCATTTT. This chain connects TRBV7-9 to TRBJ1-5, with 7 bases aligning to TRBD1. The CDR3 contains 17 residues. CDR1 SEHNR and CDR2 FQNEAQ come from the germline V gene (reference sequence). Trimming at V came to 4 bases and at J to 2 bases, leaving 11 bases not matched to a gene.

The chain carries TRBV4-2 and TRBJ2-7; possible D gene TRBD2, 7 bases. V shed 0 bases and J shed 0 bases, with 12 bases lying between them. Germline CDR1 reads LGHNA; CDR2 reads YNFKEQ. This CDR3 is 16 amino acids long. Here the CDR3 reads CASSQEGEGGSYEQYF. In nucleotides, the CDR3 is TGTGCCAGCAGCCAAGAGGGGGAGGGGGGCTCCTACGAGCAGTACTTC.

The CDR3 region is CASSTQGQDGELFF. The DNA of the CDR3 is TGTGCCAGCAGTACACAGGGGCAGGACGGGGAGCTGTTTTTT. The rearrangement joins TRBV6-4 to TRBJ2-2; 7 bases map to TRBD1. This CDR3 spans 14 amino acids. V was clipped by 5 bases and J by 7 bases; unmatched bases: 7. From germline, CDR1 is MRHNA and CDR2 SNTAGT.

The CDR3 region is CASGRGYGDTQYF. The CDR3 coding sequence is TGTGCCTCAGGGCGGGGGTACGGAGATACGCAGTATTTT. The chain links TRBV7-9 to TRBJ2-3, with 7 bases lining up with TRBD2. Trimming at V came to 11 bases and at J to 5 bases, leaving 10 bases not matched to a gene. In germline, CDR1 is SEHNR, CDR2 FQNEAQ (reference sequence). This CDR3 spans 13 amino acids.

This clone was counted a single time. The chain has TRBV15 and TRBJ2-3; D not certain. The germline CDR1 and CDR2 sequences are LNHNV and YYDKDF (reference sequence). V dropped 0 bases and J dropped 5 bases, with 15 bases sitting between them. This CDR3 has 16 residues. This chain's CDR3 is CATSRDTPSPGDTQYF. DNA of the CDR3: TGTGCCACCAGCAGAGATACCCCCTCCCCGGGAGATACGCAGTATTTT.

The J gene is TRBJ1-2, the V gene TRBV4-2; D is perhaps TRBD1 (6 bases). V lost 0 bases to trimming and J lost 4 bases, with 6 bases between them. This CDR3 is built from 13 residues. CDR1 is LGHNA and CDR2 is YNFKEQ in the germline V gene. The CDR3 protein is CASSQEGGYGYTF. The CDR3 DNA is TGTGCCAGCAGCCAAGAAGGGGGCTATGGCTACACCTTC.

J is TRBJ1-2 and V is TRBV6-6; D not resolved. The CDR3 runs to 14 residues. The germline CDR1 and CDR2 sequences are MNHNY and SVGAGI (reference sequence). Trimming removed 6 bases at V and 8 bases at J, with 19 bases between. Written as DNA, the CDR3 is TGTGCCAGCAGATTTACTTCGGGGTTGCAGGGCTACACCTTC. It codes for CASRFTSGLQGYTF.

This clone occurred a few times. DNA for the CDR3: TGTGCCAGCTCTCAAGGTGAAAAACTGTTTTTT. Amino acid sequence: CASSQGEKLFF. The chain links TRBV18 to TRBJ1-4, with no clear D. The CDR3 totals 11 residues. V lost 6 bases, J lost 7 bases, and 6 bases lay in between. Germline loops: CDR1 KGHSH, CDR2 LQKENI.

This sequence joins TRBV11-2 and TRBJ1-2; 7 bases are a match to TRBD1. The germline CDR1 and CDR2 sequences are SGHAT and FQNNGV. Germline trimming cut 5 bases from V and 4 bases from J; bases unmatched to any gene: 10. This CDR3 is 15 amino acids long. The CDR3 loop reads CASSPGQFVTYGYTF. As DNA, the CDR3 is TGTGCCAGCAGCCCGGGACAGTTTGTGACCTATGGCTACACCTTC. Full variable domain (outside the CDR3, taken from reference TRBV11-2 and TRBJ1-2): EAGVAQSPRYKIIEKRQSVAFWCNPISGHATLYWYQQILGQGPKLLIQFQNNGVVDDSQLPKDRFSAERLKGVDSTLKIQPAKLEDSAVYLCASSPGQFVTYGYTFGSGTRLTVV.

The chain recombines TRBV2 with TRBJ1-5, with TRBD1 identical over 8 bases. V lost 5 bases, J lost 4 bases, and 4 bases stayed unmatched. This CDR3 region has 14 residues. CDR1 is SNHLY, CDR2 FYNNEI, per germline. Here the CDR3 DNA reads TGTGCCAGCAGTTCCTGGACAGGGAATCAGCCCCAGCATTTT. Protein sequence: CASSSWTGNQPQHF.

In its sample, this clone was seen a few times. The chain joins TRBV19 to TRBJ1-1; tentative D call: TRBD1 (6 bases). V dropped 9 bases and J dropped 1 base, with 12 bases sitting between them. The CDR3 runs 13 residues. CDR1 and CDR2 (germline): LNHDA, SQIVND (reference sequence). DNA of the CDR3: TGTGCCAGCGTCCGGGACACGAACACTGAAGCTTTCTTT. This gives the protein CASVRDTNTEAFF.

V and J are TRBV6-1 and TRBJ1-5; D is unresolved. Trimming removed 2 bases from V and 2 bases from J, with 13 bases in between. This CDR3 is 16 amino acids long. Germline lookup yields CDR1 MNHNS and CDR2 SASEGT. The CDR3 region has the DNA TGTGCCAGCAGTGAATCCCCGGAAGGTCGCAATCAGCCCCAGCATTTT. Translated: CASSESPEGRNQPQHF.

This clone occurred a few times. CDR3 sequence: CASLGYGYTF. CDR3 in DNA: TGTGCCAGCCTCGGCTATGGCTACACCTTC. The V and J genes are TRBV2 and TRBJ1-2; unclear D gene. V dropped 8 bases and J dropped 4 bases, with 5 bases sitting between them. The CDR3 consists of 10 residues. From germline, CDR1 is SNHLY and CDR2 FYNNEI.

This chain joins TRBV2 and TRBJ2-1, with a possible D match to TRBD2 (6 bases). Deletions cut 7 bases from V and 8 bases from J, with 18 bases between. The CDR3 covers 14 residues. CDR1 is SNHLY and CDR2 is FYNNEI in the germline V gene. CDR3 sequence reads: CASTASGLRDEQFF. The CDR3 nucleotides read TGTGCCAGCACCGCGAGCGGGTTAAGGGATGAGCAGTTCTTC.

DNA for the CDR3: TGTGCCAGCAGCTTGTCGACTGGCGAGCAGTACTTC. Its protein is CASSLSTGEQYF. V and J are TRBV7-2 and TRBJ2-7; unclear D gene. V gave up 3 bases and J gave up 6 bases, with 9 bases separating them. The CDR3 contains 12 residues. Looked up from germline, CDR1 is SGHTA and CDR2 is FQGNSA.

This chain uses TRBV10-3 with TRBJ2-3; D ambiguous. V was trimmed by 2 bases and J by 5 bases, leaving 2 bases between them. This CDR3 has 11 residues. The V gene's germline CDR1 is ENHRY and CDR2 SYGVKD. CDR3 bases: TGTGCCATCAGTGAGCTAGATACGCAGTATTTT. Translated, it gives CAISELDTQYF.

This clone was picked up one time. This chain joins TRBV9 and TRBJ2-1, with 9 bases aligning to TRBD2. CDR1 and CDR2 from the germline V gene are SGDLS and YYNGEE. The CDR3 runs 15 residues. Trimming removed 3 bases from V and 4 bases from J; junction bases left unmatched: 5. CDR3 in amino acids: CASSGSGSGYNEQFF. CDR3 sequence (DNA): TGTGCCAGCAGCGGTAGCGGGAGTGGGTACAATGAGCAGTTCTTC.

The genes are TRBV2 and TRBJ1-1; 8 positions agree with TRBD1. The germline V gene has CDR1 SNHLY and CDR2 FYNNEI. This CDR3 contains 14 residues. V was clipped by 7 bases and J by 1 base; unmatched bases: 5. CDR3 coding DNA: TGTGCCAGCAACCCGGACAGGGCGAACACTGAAGCTTTCTTT. This sequence encodes CASNPDRANTEAFF. The whole variable domain, remainder taken from reference TRBV2 and TRBJ1-1, is EPEVTQTPSHQVTQMGQEVILRCVPISNHLYFYWYRQILGQKVEFLVSFYNNEISEKSEIFDDQFSVERPDGSNFTLKIRSTKLEDSAMYFCASNPDRANTEAFFGQGTRLTVV.

The rearrangement links TRBV6-5 to TRBJ1-2; D gene unclear. The CDR3 is 11 amino acids. V gave up 6 bases and J gave up 4 bases, with 6 bases separating them. Germline-derived CDR1 and CDR2 are MNHEY and SVGAGI. In DNA form, the CDR3 reads TGTGCCAGCAGCCCCTCCTATGGCTACACCTTC. Translation gives CASSPSYGYTF.

J is TRBJ2-7 and V is TRBV7-2; 7 bases fit TRBD2. The CDR3 runs to 11 residues. The J segment lost 12 bases and the V segment lost 5 bases, leaving 7 bases of the junction unmatched. Germline V gene sequence: CDR1 SGHTA, CDR2 FQGNSA. The CDR3 spells CASSPAAGLYF. CDR3 nucleotides: TGTGCCAGCAGCCCGGCAGCGGGGCTGTACTTC.